This record covers a single T cell receptor beta chain. Time point reported: pretreatment peripheral blood. Sequenced by immunoSEQ multiplex PCR; TCRdb stores in-frame clones only, minus some. The profile shows about 88,000 clones, 89% of them singletons. Trimming pared 3 bases from V and 2 bases from J, leaving 14 bases between. The length of the CDR3 is 15 residues. Germline loops: CDR1 SGHAT, CDR2 FQNNGV. This sample is part of a study of PD-L1 blockade in urothelial cancer. Study background: Atezolizumab (1,200 mg intravenously every 3 weeks) began at some point between 2014 and 2016 for patients.

The chain joins TRBV11-2 to TRBJ2-7, with D possibly matching TRBD1 (6 bases). The sequenced sample was PBMCs, obtained around atezolizumab (anti-PD-L1) treatment. The TCR comes from a woman of 80 years or more with urothelial cancer. The CDR3 loop is CASSLTGLGPYEQYF. CDR3 DNA sequence: TGTGCCAGCAGCTTGACAGGACTTGGGCCCTACGAGCAGTACTTC.